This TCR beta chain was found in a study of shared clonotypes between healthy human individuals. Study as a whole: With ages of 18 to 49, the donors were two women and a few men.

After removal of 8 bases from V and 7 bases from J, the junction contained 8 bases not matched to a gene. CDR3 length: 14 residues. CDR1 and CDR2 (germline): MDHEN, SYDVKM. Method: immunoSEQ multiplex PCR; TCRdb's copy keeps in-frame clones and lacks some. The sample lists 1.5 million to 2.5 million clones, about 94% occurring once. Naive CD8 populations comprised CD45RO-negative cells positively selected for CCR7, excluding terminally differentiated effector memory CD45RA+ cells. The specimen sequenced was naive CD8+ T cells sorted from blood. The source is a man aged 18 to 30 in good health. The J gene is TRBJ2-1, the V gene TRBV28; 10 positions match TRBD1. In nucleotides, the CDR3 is TGTGCCAGCGCCGATGGGACAGGGGCGAATGAGCAGTTCTTC. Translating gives CASADGTGANEQFF.